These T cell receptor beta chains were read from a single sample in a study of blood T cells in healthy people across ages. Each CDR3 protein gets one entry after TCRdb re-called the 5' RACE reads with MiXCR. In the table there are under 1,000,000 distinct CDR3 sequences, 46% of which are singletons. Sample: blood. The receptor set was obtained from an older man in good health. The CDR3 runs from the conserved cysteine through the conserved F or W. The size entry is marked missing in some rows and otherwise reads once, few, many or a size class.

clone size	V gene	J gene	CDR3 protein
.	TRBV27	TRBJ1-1	CASSFRRLGGNTEAFF
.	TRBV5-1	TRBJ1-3	CASSDGGPTSGNTIYF
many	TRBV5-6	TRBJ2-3	CASSTPGPGTDTQYF
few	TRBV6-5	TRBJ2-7	CASSFHLNRNEQYF
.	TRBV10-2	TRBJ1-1	CASSVLRTGGGEAFF
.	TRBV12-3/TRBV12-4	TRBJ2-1	CASSRDQNSYNEQFF
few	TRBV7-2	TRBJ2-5	CASSNGQFQETQYF
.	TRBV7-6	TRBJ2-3	CASSLEGRLAVSTDTQYF
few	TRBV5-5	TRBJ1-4	CASSLARAGSEKLFF
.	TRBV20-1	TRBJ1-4	CSAGGRPNEKLFF
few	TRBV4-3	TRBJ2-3	CASSQGTESTQYF
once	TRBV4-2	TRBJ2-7	CASSAGLAGGSEQYF
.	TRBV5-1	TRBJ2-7	CASSLTSGATYEQYF
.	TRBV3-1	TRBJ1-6	CASSHPDITVSPLHF
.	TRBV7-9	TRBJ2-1	CASSSFRARARNEQFF
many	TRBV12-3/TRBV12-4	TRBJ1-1	CASSPTGTTNTEAFF
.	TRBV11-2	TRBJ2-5	CASSSWDRQETQYF
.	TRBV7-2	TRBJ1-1	CASQGYTEAFF
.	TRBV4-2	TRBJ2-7	CASSQVGLSSYEQYF
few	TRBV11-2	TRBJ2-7	CASSLYPEGGEQYF
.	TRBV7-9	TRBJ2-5	CASSRQGMQYF
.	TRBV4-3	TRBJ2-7	CASSQDTFSYEQYF
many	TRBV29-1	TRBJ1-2	CSATHNYGYTF
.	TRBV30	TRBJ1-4	CAWSVQGDEKLFF
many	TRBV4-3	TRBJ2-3	CASSQDITSKIHTQYF
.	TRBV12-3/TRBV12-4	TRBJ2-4	CASSLGPLVTKNIQYF
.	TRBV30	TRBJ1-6	CAWSAPGGGRAPLHF
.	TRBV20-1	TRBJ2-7	CSALAGGGHEQYF